The sequence of this T cell receptor beta chain was determined in a study of Ad26.COV2.S vaccination and SARS-CoV-2 variants. Regarding the study as a whole: Placebo and vaccine recipients had non-spike TCR breadth that was similar. Researchers cautioned that TCR breadth and depth analyses may have underestimated total T cell responses. Vaccinated individuals (as opposed to placebo recipients) had higher spike-specific TCR breadth.

Treatment of the sample: 15 to 20 received Ad26.COV2.S at low or high dose, single or two shots; a few received placebo; per-sample allocation not given. Samples came from day 63 after the first vaccine or placebo injection. Wuhan-strain spike was delivered by a replication-incompetent Ad26 vector. TCRdb's table, derived via immunoSEQ multiplex PCR, lists solely in-frame clones and lacks some. This sample has about 280,000 clones, with 87% found just once. The J segment lost 10 bases and the V segment lost 4 bases, leaving 11 bases of the junction unmatched. Germline values: CDR1 MGHRA, CDR2 YSYEKL. This CDR3 is 15 amino acids long. Details on this clone: The antigen is undetermined.

The clonotype was recovered from a person between 18 and 60 years old who received the Ad26.COV2.S COVID-19 vaccine or a placebo. The chain links TRBV4-1 to TRBJ2-1; 9 bases agree with TRBD2. Source: peripheral blood, taken in a trial of Ad26.COV2.S vaccine versus placebo. The CDR3 DNA sequence: TGCGCCAGCAGCCTCCAAAGCGGGGGGCAAGGAGAGCAGTTCTTC. It yields the protein CASSLQSGGQGEQFF.